This T cell receptor beta chain originates from a study of human T cells and chemical hapten exposure. Looking at the study overall: Upper-back patch tests with 0.01% DPC were read at 6 days. How much TCR each sample yielded varied, mostly because pooled library volumes differed slightly. Study conclusions and caveats: A positive correlation with patch test score was found for PT1 expanded TCR counts. Alopecia in all donors means immunity may differ from healthy individuals.

Germline loops: CDR1 MNHEY, CDR2 SMNVEV (reference sequence). Trimming took off 2 bases at V and 4 bases at J, with 6 bases between the two ends. The length of the CDR3 is 13 residues. This clonotype was seen a handful of times. Its matching antigen is unknown. This sample's time point: patch test 1, 2 weeks after DPC sensitization. Treatment denoted: therapeutic diphenylcyclopropenone sensitization with weekly scalp DPC. TCRdb reprocessed the RACE reads via MiXCR and lists one record per CDR3 protein. Here the sample spans tens of thousands of distinct CDR3 sequences, under 12% being singletons. The rearrangement joins TRBV27 to TRBJ2-1, with D tentatively TRBD1 (5 bases). The specimen comprised whole blood, sampled in connection with sensitization to the hapten diphenylcyclopropenone (DPC). This TCR was recovered from a man aged 40-49 years with alopecia areata. Some clones in this sample may be carry-over from other donors' samples. The CDR3 nucleotides are TGTGCCAGCAGTTTAGACAGTTACAATGAGCAGTTCTTC. It is translated as CASSLDSYNEQFF.